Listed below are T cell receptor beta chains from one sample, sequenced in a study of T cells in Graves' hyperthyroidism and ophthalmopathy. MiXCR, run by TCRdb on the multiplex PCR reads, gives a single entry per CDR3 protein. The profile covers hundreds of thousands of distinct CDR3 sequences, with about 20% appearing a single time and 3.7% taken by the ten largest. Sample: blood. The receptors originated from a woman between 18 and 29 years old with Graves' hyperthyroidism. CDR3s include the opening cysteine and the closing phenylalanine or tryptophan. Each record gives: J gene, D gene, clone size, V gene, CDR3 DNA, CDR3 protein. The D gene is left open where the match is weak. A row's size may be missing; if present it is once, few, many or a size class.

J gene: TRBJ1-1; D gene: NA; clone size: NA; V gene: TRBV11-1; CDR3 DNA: TGTGCCAGCAGCTTAGTTGGCCGGGGCAGGAACACTGAAGCTTTCTTT; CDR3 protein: CASSLVGRGRNTEAFF
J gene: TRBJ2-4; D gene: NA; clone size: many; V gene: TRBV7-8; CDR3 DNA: TGTGCCAGCAGCTCCACCATGTTAACCAAAAACATTCAGTACTTC; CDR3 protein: CASSSTMLTKNIQYF
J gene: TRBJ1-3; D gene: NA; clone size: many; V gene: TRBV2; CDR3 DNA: TGTGCCAGCAAGGGCATCTCTGGAAACACCATATATTTT; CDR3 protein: CASKGISGNTIYF
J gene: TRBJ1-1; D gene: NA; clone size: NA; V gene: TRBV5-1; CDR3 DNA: TGCGCTAGCAGATCTCGACAGTCTGAAGCTTTCTTT; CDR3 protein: CASRSRQSEAFF
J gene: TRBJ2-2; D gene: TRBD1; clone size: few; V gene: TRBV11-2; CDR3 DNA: TGTGCCAGCAGCCCTCCGGGACAGGGATCCGGGGAGCTGTTTTTT; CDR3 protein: CASSPPGQGSGELFF
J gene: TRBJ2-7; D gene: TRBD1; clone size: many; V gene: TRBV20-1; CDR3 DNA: TGCAGTGCCCGAGGAACACTACAGGGGTCCGAGCAGTACTTC; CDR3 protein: CSARGTLQGSEQYF
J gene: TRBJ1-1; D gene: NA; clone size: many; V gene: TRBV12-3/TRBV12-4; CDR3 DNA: TGTGCCAGCAGTCTATATAACTTGGGCACTGAAGCTTTCTTT; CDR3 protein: CASSLYNLGTEAFF
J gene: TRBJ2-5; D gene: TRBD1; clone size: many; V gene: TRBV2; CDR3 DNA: TGTGCCAGCAGGCCCGGGACAGGGGTCGAGACCCAGTACTTC; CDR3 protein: CASRPGTGVETQYF
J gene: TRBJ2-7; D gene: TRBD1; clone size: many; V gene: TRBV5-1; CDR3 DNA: TGCGCCAGCAGCTCCACTGGGACAGGGATACACGAGCAGTACTTC; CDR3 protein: CASSSTGTGIHEQYF
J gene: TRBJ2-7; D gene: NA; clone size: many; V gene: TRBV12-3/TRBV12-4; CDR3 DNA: TGTGCCAGCAGCTTGAGAAACGAGCAGTACTTC; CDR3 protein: CASSLRNEQYF
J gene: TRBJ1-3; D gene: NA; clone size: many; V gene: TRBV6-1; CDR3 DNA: TGTGCCAGCCTGGTGGGGGGCTCTGGAAACACCATATATTTT; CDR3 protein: CASLVGGSGNTIYF
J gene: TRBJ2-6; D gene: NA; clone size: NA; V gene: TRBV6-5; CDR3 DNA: TGTGCCAGCAGTTACATGGTGGGGGCCAACGTCCTGACTTTC; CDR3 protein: CASSYMVGANVLTF
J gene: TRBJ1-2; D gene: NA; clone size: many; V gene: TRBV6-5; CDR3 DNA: TGTGCCACCCGGTGGCCCGGCGGCTATGGCTACACCTTC; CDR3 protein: CATRWPGGYGYTF
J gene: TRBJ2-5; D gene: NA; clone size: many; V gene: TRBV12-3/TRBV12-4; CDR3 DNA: TGTGCCAGCCGCGTCTCAGGGCCTCAAGAGACCCAGTACTTC; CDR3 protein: CASRVSGPQETQYF
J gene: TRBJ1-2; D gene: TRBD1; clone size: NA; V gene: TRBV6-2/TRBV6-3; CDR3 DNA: TGTGCCAGCAGCGGAACAGGGGGCGGACACTCTGGCTACACCTTC; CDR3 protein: CASSGTGGGHSGYTF
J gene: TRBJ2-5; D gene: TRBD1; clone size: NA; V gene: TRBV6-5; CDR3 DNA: TGTGCCAGCAGTTATCTCTTCGACAGGGGCGTCCAAGAGACCCAGTACTTC; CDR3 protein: CASSYLFDRGVQETQYF
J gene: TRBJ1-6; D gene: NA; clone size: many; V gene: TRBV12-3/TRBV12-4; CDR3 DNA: TGTGCCAGCAGGGGGGGTGGGTCACCCCTCCACTTT; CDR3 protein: CASRGGGSPLHF
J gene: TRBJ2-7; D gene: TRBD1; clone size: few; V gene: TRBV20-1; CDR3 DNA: TGCAGTGCCGGGGACAGGACCTCGGACGAGCAGTACTTC; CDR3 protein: CSAGDRTSDEQYF
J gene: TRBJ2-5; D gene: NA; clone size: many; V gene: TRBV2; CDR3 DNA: TGTGCCAGCAGTCGGGGACTCAACCAAGAGACCCAGTACTTC; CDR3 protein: CASSRGLNQETQYF
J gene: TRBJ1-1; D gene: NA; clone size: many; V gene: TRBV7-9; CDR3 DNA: TGTGCCAGCAGCTTCTTAGCACCGAACACTGAAGCTTTCTTT; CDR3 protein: CASSFLAPNTEAFF
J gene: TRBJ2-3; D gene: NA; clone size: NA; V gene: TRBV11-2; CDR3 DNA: TGTGCCAGCAGCCGCCCGGGGGATTTCACAGATACGCAGTATTTT; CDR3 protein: CASSRPGDFTDTQYF
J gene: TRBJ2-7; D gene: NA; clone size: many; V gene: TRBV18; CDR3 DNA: TGTGCCAGCTCACCGGGGGCAGACCTCAGCTCCTACGAGCAGTACTTC; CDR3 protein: CASSPGADLSSYEQYF
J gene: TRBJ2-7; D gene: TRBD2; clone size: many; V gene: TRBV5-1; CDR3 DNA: TGCGCCAGCAGCTTGGACCTAGCGGCCTACGAGCAGTACTTC; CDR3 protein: CASSLDLAAYEQYF
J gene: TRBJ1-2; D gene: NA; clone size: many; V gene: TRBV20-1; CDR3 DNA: TGCAGTGCTAGTGCCGCCTCGGTCCATGGCTACACCTTC; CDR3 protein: CSASAASVHGYTF
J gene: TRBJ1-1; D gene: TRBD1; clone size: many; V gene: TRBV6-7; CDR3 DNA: TGTGCCGTCTCGCCCCGGACAGGGACTGAAGCTTTCTTT; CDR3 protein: CAVSPRTGTEAFF
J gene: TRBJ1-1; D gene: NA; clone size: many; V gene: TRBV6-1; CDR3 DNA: TGTGCCAGCAACTACGAAGGTGAGACTGAAGCTTTCTTT; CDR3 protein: CASNYEGETEAFF
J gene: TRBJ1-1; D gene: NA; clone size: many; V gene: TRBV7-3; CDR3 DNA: TGTGCCAGCAGCTGGACGGTAAACACTGAAGCTTTCTTT; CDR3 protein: CASSWTVNTEAFF
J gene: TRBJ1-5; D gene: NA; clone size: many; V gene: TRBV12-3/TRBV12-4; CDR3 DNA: TGTGCCAGCAGCTTACGGGATCAGCCCCAGCATTTT; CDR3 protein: CASSLRDQPQHF
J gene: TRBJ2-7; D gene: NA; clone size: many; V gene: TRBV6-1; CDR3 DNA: TGTGCCAGCAGTGACGCCAGCGAGGGCTCCTACGAGCAGTACTTC; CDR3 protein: CASSDASEGSYEQYF
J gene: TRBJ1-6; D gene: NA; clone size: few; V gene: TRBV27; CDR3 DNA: TGTGCCAGCAGTTTCCAGTTTTCAAGCTCCTATAATTCACCCCTCCACTTT; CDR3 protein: CASSFQFSSSYNSPLHF
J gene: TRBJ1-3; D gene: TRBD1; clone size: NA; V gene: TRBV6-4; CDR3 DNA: TGTGCCAGCAGGACCATTGACAGGGTCCAGTCTGGAAACACCATATATTTT; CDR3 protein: CASRTIDRVQSGNTIYF
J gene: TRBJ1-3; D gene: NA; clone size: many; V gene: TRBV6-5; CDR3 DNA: TGTGCCAGCAGTTACTTGCGGCAGGGCTCTGGAAACACCATATATTTT; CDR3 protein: CASSYLRQGSGNTIYF
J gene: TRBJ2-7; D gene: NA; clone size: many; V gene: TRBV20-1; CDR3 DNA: TGCAGTGCTATAGGCCCGAGAAGCTCCTACGAGCAGTACTTC; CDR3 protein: CSAIGPRSSYEQYF
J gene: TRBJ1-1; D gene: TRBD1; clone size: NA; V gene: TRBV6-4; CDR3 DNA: TGTGCCGGCAGTGATTCCCACAGGGGCGATAGGAACACTGAAGCTTTCTTT; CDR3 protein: CAGSDSHRGDRNTEAFF
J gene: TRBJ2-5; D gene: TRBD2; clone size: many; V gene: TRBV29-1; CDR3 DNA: TGCAGCGTTGACGGGGGGGCCTTTCGAGAGACCCAGTACTTC; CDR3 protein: CSVDGGAFRETQYF
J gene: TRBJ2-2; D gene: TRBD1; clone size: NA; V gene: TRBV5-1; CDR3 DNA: TGCGCCAGCAGCTGGACAGGGGGGAACACCGGGGAGCTGTTTTTT; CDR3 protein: CASSWTGGNTGELFF
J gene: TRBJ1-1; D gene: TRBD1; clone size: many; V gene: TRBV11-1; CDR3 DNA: TGTGCCAGCAGCTTGCTCGGGACAGTCAAAGGCACTGAAGCTTTCTTT; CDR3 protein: CASSLLGTVKGTEAFF
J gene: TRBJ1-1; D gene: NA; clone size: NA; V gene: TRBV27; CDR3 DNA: TGTGCCAGCAGCGACTTGGGGGTCACTGAAGCTTTCTTT; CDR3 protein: CASSDLGVTEAFF
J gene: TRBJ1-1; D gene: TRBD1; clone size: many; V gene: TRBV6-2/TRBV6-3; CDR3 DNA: TGTGCCAGCAGTCTTACCCTCGGACAGGTTGGGGACACTGAAGCTTTCTTT; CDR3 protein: CASSLTLGQVGDTEAFF
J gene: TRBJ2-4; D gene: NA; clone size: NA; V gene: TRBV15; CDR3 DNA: TGTGCCACCAGCAGAGAAGCAGGGGCCGGGAACATTCAGTACTTC; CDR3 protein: CATSREAGAGNIQYF
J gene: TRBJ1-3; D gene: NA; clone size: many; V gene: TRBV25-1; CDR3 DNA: TGTGCCAGCAGTGAATTTTTAGGGTCTGGAAACACCATATATTTT; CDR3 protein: CASSEFLGSGNTIYF
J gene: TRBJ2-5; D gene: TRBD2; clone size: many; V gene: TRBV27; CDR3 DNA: TGTGCCAGCAGACCACTAGCGGGGGTACAGGAGACCCAGTACTTC; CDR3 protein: CASRPLAGVQETQYF
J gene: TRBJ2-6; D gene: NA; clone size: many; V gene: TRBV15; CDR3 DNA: TGTGCCACCAGCAGAGATCCCAGGGCTGGGGCCAACGTCCTGACTTTC; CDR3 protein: CATSRDPRAGANVLTF
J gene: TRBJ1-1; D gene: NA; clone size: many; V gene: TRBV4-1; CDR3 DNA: TGCGCCAGCAGCCAAGATGGGAGGGGAACTGAAGCTTTCTTT; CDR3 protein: CASSQDGRGTEAFF
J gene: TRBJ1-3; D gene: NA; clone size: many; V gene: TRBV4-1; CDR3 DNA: TGCGCCAGCAGCCATCCCGGGAGGACTGGAAACACCATATATTTT; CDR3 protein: CASSHPGRTGNTIYF
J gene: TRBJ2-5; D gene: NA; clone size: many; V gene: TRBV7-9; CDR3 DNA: TGTGCCATGCAGCAGGGGCAAGAGACCCAGTACTTC; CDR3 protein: CAMQQGQETQYF
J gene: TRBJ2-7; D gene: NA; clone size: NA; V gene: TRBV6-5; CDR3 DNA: TGTGCCAGCAGTTACTCGCGGGGCCTCCTTCTGGAGCAGTACTTC; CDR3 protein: CASSYSRGLLLEQYF
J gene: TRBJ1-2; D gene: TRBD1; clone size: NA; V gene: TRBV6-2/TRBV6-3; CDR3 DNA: TGCGCCAGCACCACCTCACGGGGACAGGGGAGGAATCTCTATGGCTACACCTTC; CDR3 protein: CASTTSRGQGRNLYGYTF
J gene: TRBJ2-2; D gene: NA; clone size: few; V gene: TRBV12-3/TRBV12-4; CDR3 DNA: TGTGCCAGCAGTTCTCGGGGGCAGAACACCGGGGAGCTGTTTTTT; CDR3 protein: CASSSRGQNTGELFF
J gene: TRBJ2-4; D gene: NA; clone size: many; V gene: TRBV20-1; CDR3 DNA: TGCAGTGCTAGAGGCGGGGTCGGGAACATTCAGTACTTC; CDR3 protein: CSARGGVGNIQYF
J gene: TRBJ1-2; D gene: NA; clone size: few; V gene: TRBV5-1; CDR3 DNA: TGCGCCAGCAGCTCCGGGACCCTATCCGGCTACACCTTC; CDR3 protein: CASSSGTLSGYTF
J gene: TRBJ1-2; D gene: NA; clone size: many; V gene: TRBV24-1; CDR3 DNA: TGTGCCACCAGTGAACCAACCACAACAGGGATGGATGGCTACACCTTC; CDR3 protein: CATSEPTTTGMDGYTF
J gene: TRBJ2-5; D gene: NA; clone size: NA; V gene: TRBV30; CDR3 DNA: TGTGCCTGGGCGATTGGGGGTACTCAAGAGACCCAGTACTTC; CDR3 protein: CAWAIGGTQETQYF
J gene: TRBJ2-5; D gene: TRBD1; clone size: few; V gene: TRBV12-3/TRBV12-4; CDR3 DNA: TGTGCCAGCAGCACAGGGGTTGAGACCCAGTACTTC; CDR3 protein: CASSTGVETQYF
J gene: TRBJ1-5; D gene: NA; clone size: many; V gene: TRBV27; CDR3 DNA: TGTGCCAGCAGTTCACCGCTGAAAAATCAGCCCCAGCATTTT; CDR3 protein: CASSSPLKNQPQHF